This TCR beta chain stems from a study of radiation and T cells in renal cell carcinoma (dated by TCRdb to the early 2020s). Context from the whole study: The samples were drawn from a clinical trial, where primary renal cell carcinomas were treated with 15 Gy of stereotactic body radiation therapy and then removed by nephrectomy 4 weeks afterward. In total, 50 or so samples, comprising around 26 tumors and approximately 27 peripheral blood samples, were subjected to TCR beta sequencing. Across all 55 or so samples, several million unique CDR3 nucleotide sequences, encoding 2,658,974 unique CDR3 amino acid sequences, were identified.

Interpreted using the paper, the time point label stands for: blood 2 weeks post-SBRT. Interpreted using the paper, the treatment or condition label stands for: 15 Gy SBRT to primary tumor, nephrectomy 4 weeks later. To follow tumor-enriched clonotypes, peripheral blood was collected serially from radiation-treated patients at baseline and again at 2 weeks and 4 weeks after SBRT. All patients had renal cell carcinoma with clear cell pathology. Genomic DNA for TCR sequencing was prepared using the QIAamp DNA Blood Mini Kit (Qiagen). Only samples passing all quality control checks were included in the analyses. Including cysteine and phenylalanine, the CDR3 has 15 amino acids. The kept DNA is CDR3 alone, 45 bases in frame from the first base. The junction shows trimming of 7 bases on V and 4 bases on J, plus 19 bases between the germline ends. According to the germline V gene (reference sequence), CDR1 reads LNHDA and CDR2 reads SQIVND.

Findings and caveats that apply to the study as a whole: Tracking of blood repertoire dynamics stopped at four to five weeks after treatment, with no follow-up past that point. Top tumor clonotypes rose in blood from baseline to 2 weeks post-radiation, then contracted by 4 weeks, suggesting transient expansion of tumor-resident clones. Effects of radiation dose or scheduling on the TCR repertoire could not be addressed with the single-armed trial design. No pretreatment tumor biopsies were available, so the baseline intratumoral presence of clonotypes could not be determined.

A word on this clone: Its binding antigen is unknown. Base qualities are not at hand, and no much larger clone is one base apart.

Following the manufacturer's recommendations, the immunoSEQ kit was used to generate TCR beta libraries from genomic DNA. For library preparation, a first multiplex PCR was performed with proprietary primers, followed by a second PCR in which unique barcodes were added, and bead cleanups were performed after each round. Each sample batch included a kit-provided positive control reaction and a negative control reaction. The final libraries were assessed on an Agilent 4200 TapeStation D1000 ScreenTape, pooled by volume, and quantified by qPCR. Sequencing was performed on an Illumina NextSeq500 with a MidOutput 150-cycle cartridge, and 156 Read1 and 15 Index1 cycles were run with kit custom primers. The pooled library was loaded at 0.8 to 1 pM, and approximately 18% PhiX control was spiked in. The study's own analysis went as follows. Vendor-processed data were analyzed in R, with a clonotype defined as all T cells sharing the same CDR3 nucleotide sequence. In the clone abundance analyses, frequencies were normalized to the 10,000 most abundant clones in each sample. Public T cell clones, which averaged fewer than five per sample, were removed prior to analysis. A difference in abundance of at least 32-fold between compartments was used to define tumor-enriched and baseline blood-enriched clonotypes. Clonotypes expanded or contracted between blood time points were identified with a beta-binomial differential abundance model. Tumor-blood repertoire similarity was measured with the Baroni-Urbani and Buser coefficient, and groups were compared using two-tailed Wilcoxon tests in R. The immuneACCESS repertoire file appears here via TCRdb, limited to in-frame rearrangements. These files lack a portion of the clones; in checked studies, under half of the deficit traces to unresolved V genes, and the cause of the others is not known. V, J and clone size are those of that table, while D and trimming were read from the DNA. In this sample the table shows around 26,000 clones, about 84% of which occur a single time. The top ten constitute roughly a third of the sample.

In this chain, TRBV19 is recombined with TRBJ1-2; perhaps TRBD1 is the D gene, with 5 bases matching. Sequences were derived from blood, sampled from a patient whose treatment included radiotherapy and nephrectomy. The receptor comes from a man in his sixties with renal cell carcinoma. The nucleotide sequence is given as TGTGCCAGTACCCCCCCGGGGGGGGAGGCCTATGGCTACACCTTC. Its coded protein is CASTPPGGEAYGYTF.